What follows describes a single TCR beta chain. Sequencing used immunoSEQ multiplex PCR; TCRdb keeps in-frame clones, though not all of them. The sample has fewer than 50,000 clones, around 92% seen once; the top ten hold around 16%. This specimen belongs to a study of OX40 agonist ivuxolimab in advanced cancers. Germline CDR1 and CDR2: WNHNN and SYGVQD (reference sequence). Trimming cost V 0 bases and J 5 bases, with 12 bases left between them. The CDR3 runs to 15 residues. The sample was CD4+ or CD8+ T cells sorted from blood, taken in a trial of the OX40 agonist ivuxolimab. The chain carries TRBV10-1 and TRBJ2-3, with D possibly matching TRBD2 (7 bases). The receptor was derived from an adult with an advanced solid tumor such as melanoma, head and neck, liver or kidney cancer. CDR3 nucleotide sequence: TGCGCCAGCAGTGAGTCTAGAGGGGGGGGAGATACGCAGTATTTT. Translating it yields CASSESRGGGDTQYF.